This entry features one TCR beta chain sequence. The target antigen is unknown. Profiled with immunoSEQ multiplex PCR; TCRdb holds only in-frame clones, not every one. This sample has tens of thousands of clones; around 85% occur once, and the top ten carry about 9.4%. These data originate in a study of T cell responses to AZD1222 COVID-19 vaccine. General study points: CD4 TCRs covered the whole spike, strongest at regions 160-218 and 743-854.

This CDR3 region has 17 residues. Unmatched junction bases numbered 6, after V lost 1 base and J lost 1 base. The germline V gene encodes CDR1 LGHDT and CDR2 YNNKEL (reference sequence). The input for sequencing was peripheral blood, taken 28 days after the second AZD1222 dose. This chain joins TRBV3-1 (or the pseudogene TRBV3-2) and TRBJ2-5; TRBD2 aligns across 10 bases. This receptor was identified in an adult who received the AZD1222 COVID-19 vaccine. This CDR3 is CASSQGASGGPQETQYF. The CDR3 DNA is TGTGCCAGCAGCCAAGGGGCTAGCGGGGGACCCCAAGAGACCCAGTACTTC.